This entry features one T cell receptor (beta chain) sequence. This entry is derived from a study of cytomegalovirus exposure and HLA in healthy donors. The PCR contained 60 Vbeta and 13 Jbeta primers. TCRdb's copy holds only in-frame clones and misses some; the assay was immunoSEQ multiplex PCR. Here the sample spans roughly 150,000 clones, 80% to 90% being singletons. The sequenced sample was PBMCs. This TCR was sampled from a man in his thirties or forties in good health and CMV-seropositive.

CDR3 sequence reads: CASSLGTGSGNTIYF. CDR3 nucleotide sequence: TGTGCCAGCAGCTTAGGTACAGGCTCTGGAAACACCATATATTTT. The chain employs TRBV7-3 and TRBJ1-3; D is perhaps TRBD1 (5 bases). The CDR3 has 15 residues. Germline CDR1 reads SGHTA; CDR2 reads FQGTGA. Trimming took off 2 bases at V and 0 bases at J, with 8 bases between the two ends.